The 6 T cell receptor beta chains below all came from one sample that was sequenced in a study of cytomegalovirus exposure and HLA in healthy donors. Assay used: immunoSEQ multiplex PCR; TCRdb lists only in-frame clones, some missing. The data show about 120,000 clones, more than 75% seen once. The sample taken for sequencing was PBMCs. These receptors originate from a man younger than 30 in good health and CMV-seronegative.

This chain joins TRBV30 and TRBJ2-1; 8 bases map to TRBD2. Losses at the gene ends were 2 bases for V and 4 bases for J; bases not matched to a gene: 13. Germline CDR1 and CDR2: GTSNPN and SVGIG (reference sequence). CDR3 length equals 17 residues. Here the CDR3 DNA reads TGTGCCTGGAGTTTCCCCTTGAGAGCGGGAGCATACAATGAGCAGTTCTTC. Amino acids: CAWSFPLRAGAYNEQFF.

The CDR3 DNA is TGTGCCAGCAGCTTAACTAGCGGGCCGCAAGAGACCCAGTACTTC. It specifies CASSLTSGPQETQYF. This sequence joins TRBV7-9 and TRBJ2-5, with 9 bases lining up with TRBD2. CDR1 SEHNR and CDR2 FQNEAQ come from the germline V gene (reference sequence). The CDR3 totals 15 residues. V shed 2 bases, J shed 2 bases, and the junction held 3 bases outside the gene matches.

The chain recombines TRBV15 with TRBJ2-5; D is possibly TRBD2 (6 bases). The CDR3 extends over 13 amino acids. The V end lost 3 bases, the J end lost 4 bases, and 9 bases lay between the germline ends. Germline values: CDR1 LNHNV, CDR2 YYDKDF (reference sequence). The CDR3 bases are TGTGCCACCAGCAGTTCCGGGGGAGAGACCCAGTACTTC. Translation gives CATSSSGGETQYF.

The chain recombines TRBV25-1 with TRBJ1-3, with 7 bases aligning to TRBD1. This CDR3 is 13 amino acids long. CDR1 and CDR2 (germline): MGHDK, SYGVNS. The ends lost 7 bases at V and 10 bases at J; junction bases unmatched: 10. The CDR3 spells CASTPPGTETIYF. The CDR3 DNA reads TGTGCCAGCACTCCACCCGGGACAGAGACCATATATTTT.

V gene TRBV4-2 combines with J gene TRBJ2-2; weak D call: TRBD2 (7 bases). This CDR3 has 18 amino acids. Trimming took 1 base from V and 6 from J, leaving 21 bases between them. CDR1 LGHNA and CDR2 YNFKEQ come from the germline V gene. The CDR3 reads CASSQVNRGGLASGELFF. CDR3 nucleotides: TGTGCCAGCAGCCAAGTCAATAGGGGGGGCCTCGCCTCCGGGGAGCTGTTTTTT.

This chain links TRBV13 with TRBJ1-6, with 10 bases fitting TRBD1. J gave up 7 bases and V 6 bases, and 3 bases lay outside the gene matches. In germline, CDR1 is PRHDT, CDR2 FYEKMQ (reference sequence). The CDR3 contains 14 residues. The CDR3 DNA follows: TGTGCCAGCAGTTTGGACAGGGGGAATTCACCCCTCCACTTT. Translating it yields CASSLDRGNSPLHF.